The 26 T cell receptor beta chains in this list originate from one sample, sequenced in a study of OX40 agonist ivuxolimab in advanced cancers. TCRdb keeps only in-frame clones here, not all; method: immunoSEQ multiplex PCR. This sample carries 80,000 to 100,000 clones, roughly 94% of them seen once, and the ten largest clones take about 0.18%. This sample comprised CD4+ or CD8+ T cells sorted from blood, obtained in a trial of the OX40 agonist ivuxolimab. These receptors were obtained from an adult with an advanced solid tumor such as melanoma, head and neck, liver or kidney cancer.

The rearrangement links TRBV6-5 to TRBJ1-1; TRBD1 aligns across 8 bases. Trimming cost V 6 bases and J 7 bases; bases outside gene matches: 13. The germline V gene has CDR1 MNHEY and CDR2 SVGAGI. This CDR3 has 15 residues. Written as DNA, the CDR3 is TGTGCCAGCAGCGACAGGGGTTTGGGGGGTCGTGAAGCTTTCTTT. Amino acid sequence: CASSDRGLGGREAFF.

CDR3 DNA: TGTGCCAGCAGCCGACAGAACCAAGAGACCCAGTACTTC. Its translation is CASSRQNQETQYF. The chain uses TRBV7-2 and TRBJ2-5; D is possibly TRBD1 (5 bases). The CDR3 covers 13 residues. V was shortened by 5 bases and J by 0 bases, with 7 bases between the two germline ends. Germline V gives CDR1 SGHTA, CDR2 FQGNSA. The entire variable domain, with the rest obtained from reference TRBV7-2 and TRBJ2-5, is as follows: GAGVSQSPSNKVTEKGKDVELRCDPISGHTALYWYRQSLGQGLEFLIYFQGNSAPDKSGLPSDRFSAERTGGSVSTLTIQRTQQEDSAVYLCASSRQNQETQYFGPGTRLLVL.

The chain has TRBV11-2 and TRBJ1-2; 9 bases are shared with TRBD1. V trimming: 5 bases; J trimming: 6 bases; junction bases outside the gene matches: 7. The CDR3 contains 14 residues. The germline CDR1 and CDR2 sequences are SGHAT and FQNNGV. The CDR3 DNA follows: TGTGCCAGCAGCCCGGGACAGGGTGGAAATGGCTACACCTTC. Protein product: CASSPGQGGNGYTF.

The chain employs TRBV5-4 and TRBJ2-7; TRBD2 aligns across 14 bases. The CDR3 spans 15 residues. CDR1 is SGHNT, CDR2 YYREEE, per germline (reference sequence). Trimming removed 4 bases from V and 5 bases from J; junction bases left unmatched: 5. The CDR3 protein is CASSPGTSGSHEQYF. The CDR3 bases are TGTGCCAGCAGCCCCGGGACTAGCGGGAGCCACGAGCAGTACTTC.

DNA for the CDR3: TGCGCCAGCAGCCCGGGACAGAGCTCTGGGGCCAACGTCCTGACTTTC. Protein: CASSPGQSSGANVLTF. The genes are TRBV5-1 and TRBJ2-6; TRBD1 matches at 7 bases. Germline CDR1 reads SGHRS; CDR2 reads YFSETQ. The ends lost 4 bases at V and 0 bases at J; junction bases unmatched: 4. The CDR3 is 16 residues long.

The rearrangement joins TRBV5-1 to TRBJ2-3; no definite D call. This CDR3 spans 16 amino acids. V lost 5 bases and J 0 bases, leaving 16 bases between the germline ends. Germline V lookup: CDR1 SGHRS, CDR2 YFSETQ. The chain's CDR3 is CASRLLATASTDTQYF. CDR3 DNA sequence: TGCGCCAGCAGGCTCCTGGCGACGGCTAGCACAGATACGCAGTATTTT. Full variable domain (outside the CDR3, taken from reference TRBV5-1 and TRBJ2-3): KAGVTQTPRYLIKTRGQQVTLSCSPISGHRSVSWYQQTPGQGLQFLFEYFSETQRNKGNFPGRFSGRQFSNSRSEMNVSTLELGDSALYLCASRLLATASTDTQYFGPGTRLTVL.

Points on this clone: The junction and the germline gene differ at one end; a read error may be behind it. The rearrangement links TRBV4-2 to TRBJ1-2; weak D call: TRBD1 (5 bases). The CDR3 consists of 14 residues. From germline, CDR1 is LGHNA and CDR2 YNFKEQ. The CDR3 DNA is TGTGCCAGCAGCCTTAGTGGCAGGGAGGGTACAAGGGGCTTC. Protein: CASSLSGREGTRGF.

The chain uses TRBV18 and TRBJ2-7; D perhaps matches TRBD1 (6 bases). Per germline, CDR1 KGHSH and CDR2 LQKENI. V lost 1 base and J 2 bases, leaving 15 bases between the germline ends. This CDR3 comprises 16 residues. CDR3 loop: CASSPLPGATPYEQYF. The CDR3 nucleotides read TGTGCCAGCTCACCACTCCCAGGGGCTACGCCCTACGAGCAGTACTTC. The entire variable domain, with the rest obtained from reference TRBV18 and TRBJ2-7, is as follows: NAGVMQNPRHLVRRRGQEARLRCSPMKGHSHVYWYRQLPEEGLKFMVYLQKENIIDESGMPKERFSAEFPKEGPSILRIQQVVRGDSAAYFCASSPLPGATPYEQYFGPGTRLTVT.

CDR3 DNA sequence: TGTGCCAGCAGCTTGGGGGCGGGCGCTGGAAACACCATATATTTT. Its protein product is CASSLGAGAGNTIYF. This chain uses TRBV5-6 with TRBJ1-3; no clear D. The germline V gene has CDR1 SGHDT and CDR2 YYEEEE. The CDR3 totals 15 residues. Deletions cut 0 bases from V and 2 bases from J, with 9 bases between. Complete variable domain (other parts from reference TRBV5-6 and TRBJ1-3): DAGVTQSPTHLIKTRGQQVTLRCSPKSGHDTVSWYQQALGQGPQFIFQYYEEEERQRGNFPDRFSGHQFPNYSSELNVNALLLGDSALYLCASSLGAGAGNTIYFGEGSWLTVV.

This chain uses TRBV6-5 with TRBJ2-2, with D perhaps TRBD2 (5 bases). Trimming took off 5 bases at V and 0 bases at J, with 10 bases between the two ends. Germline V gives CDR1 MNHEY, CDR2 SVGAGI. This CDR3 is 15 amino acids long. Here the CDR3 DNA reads TGTGCCAGCAGTCCTCCGCGGGCGAACACCGGGGAGCTGTTTTTT. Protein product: CASSPPRANTGELFF.

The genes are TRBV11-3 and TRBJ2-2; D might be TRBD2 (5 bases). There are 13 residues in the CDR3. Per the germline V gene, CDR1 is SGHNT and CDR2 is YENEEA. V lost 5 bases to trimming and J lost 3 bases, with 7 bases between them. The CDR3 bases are TGTGCCAGCAGCGGACTTTACACCGGGGAGCTGTTTTTT. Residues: CASSGLYTGELFF.

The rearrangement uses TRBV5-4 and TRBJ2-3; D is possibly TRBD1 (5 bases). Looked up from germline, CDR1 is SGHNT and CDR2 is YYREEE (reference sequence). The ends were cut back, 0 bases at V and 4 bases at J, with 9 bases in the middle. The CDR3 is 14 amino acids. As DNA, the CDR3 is TGTGCCAGCAGCTTGGGGCAGGGTCCAGATACGCAGTATTTT. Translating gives CASSLGQGPDTQYF.

Here the CDR3 DNA reads TGTGCCAGCAGTTTATTAGGAACTTATGGCTACACCTTC. Translating gives CASSLLGTYGYTF. The chain combines TRBV27 with TRBJ1-2; D gene uncertain. The ends were cut back, 1 base at V and 5 bases at J, with 8 bases in the middle. CDR1 MNHEY and CDR2 SMNVEV come from the germline V gene (reference sequence). CDR3 size: 13 residues.

The CDR3 loop reads CASSPLGDRGGGNIQYF. CDR3 nucleotides: TGTGCCAGCTCACCACTGGGGGACAGGGGCGGTGGAAACATTCAGTACTTC. The rearrangement joins TRBV18 to TRBJ2-4; 10 bases line up with TRBD1. The CDR3 loop spans 17 amino acids. The V gene's germline CDR1 is KGHSH and CDR2 LQKENI. V was clipped by 1 base and J by 6 bases; unmatched bases: 9.

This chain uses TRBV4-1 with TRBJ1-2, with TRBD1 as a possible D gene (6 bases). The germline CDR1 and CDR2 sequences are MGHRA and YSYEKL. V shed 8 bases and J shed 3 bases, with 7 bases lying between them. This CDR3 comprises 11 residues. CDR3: CASGQYYGYTF. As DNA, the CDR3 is TGCGCCAGCGGACAGTACTATGGCTACACCTTC.

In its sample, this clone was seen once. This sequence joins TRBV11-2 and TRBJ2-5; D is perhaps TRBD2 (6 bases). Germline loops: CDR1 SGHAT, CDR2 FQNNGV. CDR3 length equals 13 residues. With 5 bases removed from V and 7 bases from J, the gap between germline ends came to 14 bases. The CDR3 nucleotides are TGTGCCAGCAGCGGGCGGGGCCGGGGGACCCAGTACTTC. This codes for CASSGRGRGTQYF.

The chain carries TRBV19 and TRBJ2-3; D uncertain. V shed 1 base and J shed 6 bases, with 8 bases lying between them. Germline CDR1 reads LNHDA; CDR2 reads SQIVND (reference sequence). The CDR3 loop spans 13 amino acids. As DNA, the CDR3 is TGTGCCAGTAGTATAGGCCTTCTGGATACGCAGTATTTT. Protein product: CASSIGLLDTQYF. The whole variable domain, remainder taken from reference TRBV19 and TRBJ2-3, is DGGITQSPKYLFRKEGQNVTLSCEQNLNHDAMYWYRQDPGQGLRLIYYSQIVNDFQKGDIAEGYSVSREKKESFPLTVTSAQKNPTAFYLCASSIGLLDTQYFGPGTRLTVL.

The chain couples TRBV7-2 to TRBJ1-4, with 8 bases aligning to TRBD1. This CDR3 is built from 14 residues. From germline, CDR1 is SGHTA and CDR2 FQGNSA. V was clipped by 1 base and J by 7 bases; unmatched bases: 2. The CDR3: CASSLDRGTEKLFF. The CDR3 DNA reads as TGTGCCAGCAGCTTAGACAGGGGGACTGAAAAACTGTTTTTT.

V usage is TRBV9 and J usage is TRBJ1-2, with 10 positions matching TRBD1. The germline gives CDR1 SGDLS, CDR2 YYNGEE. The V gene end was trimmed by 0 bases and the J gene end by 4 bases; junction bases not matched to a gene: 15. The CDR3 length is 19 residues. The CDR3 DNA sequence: TGTGCCAGCAGCGTAGACGGGTGGAGGAGGACAGGGGGTGGCTATGGCTACACCTTC. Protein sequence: CASSVDGWRRTGGGYGYTF.

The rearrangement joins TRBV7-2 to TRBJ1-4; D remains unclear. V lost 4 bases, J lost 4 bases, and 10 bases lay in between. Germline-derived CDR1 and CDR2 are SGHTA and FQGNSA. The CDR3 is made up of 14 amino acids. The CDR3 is CASSYRGVNEKLFF. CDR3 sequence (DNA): TGTGCCAGCAGCTATCGCGGAGTTAATGAAAAACTGTTTTTT.

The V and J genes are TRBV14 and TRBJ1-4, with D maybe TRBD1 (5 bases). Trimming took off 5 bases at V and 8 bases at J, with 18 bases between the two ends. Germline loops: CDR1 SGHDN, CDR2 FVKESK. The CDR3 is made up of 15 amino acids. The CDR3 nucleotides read TGTGCCAGCAGCTCGAGACAGTGGAGTGGCGAAAAACTGTTTTTT. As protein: CASSSRQWSGEKLFF.

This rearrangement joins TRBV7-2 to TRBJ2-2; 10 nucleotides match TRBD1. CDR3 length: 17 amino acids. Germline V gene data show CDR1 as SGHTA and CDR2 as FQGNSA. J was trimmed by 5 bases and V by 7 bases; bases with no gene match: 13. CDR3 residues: CASTSSGTGARTGELFF. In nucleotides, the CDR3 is TGTGCCAGCACCAGTTCCGGGACAGGGGCAAGGACCGGGGAGCTGTTTTTT.

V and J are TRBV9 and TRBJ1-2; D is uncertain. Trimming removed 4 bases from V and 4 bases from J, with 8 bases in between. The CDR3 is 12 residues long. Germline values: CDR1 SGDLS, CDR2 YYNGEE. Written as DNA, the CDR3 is TGTGCCAGCAGCCAAGACACCTATGGCTACACCTTC. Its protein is CASSQDTYGYTF.

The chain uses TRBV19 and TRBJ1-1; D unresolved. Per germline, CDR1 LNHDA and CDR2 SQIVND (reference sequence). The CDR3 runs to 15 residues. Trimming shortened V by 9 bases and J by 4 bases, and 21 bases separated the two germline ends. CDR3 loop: CASRRHGRLGTEAFF. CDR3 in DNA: TGTGCCAGCCGGAGGCACGGTCGCTTGGGCACTGAAGCTTTCTTT.

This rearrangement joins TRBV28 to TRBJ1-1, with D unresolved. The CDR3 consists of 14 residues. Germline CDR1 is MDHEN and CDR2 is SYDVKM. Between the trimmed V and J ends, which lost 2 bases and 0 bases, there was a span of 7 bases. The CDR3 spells CASSLVVMNTEAFF. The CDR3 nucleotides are TGTGCCAGCAGTTTAGTGGTCATGAACACTGAAGCTTTCTTT.

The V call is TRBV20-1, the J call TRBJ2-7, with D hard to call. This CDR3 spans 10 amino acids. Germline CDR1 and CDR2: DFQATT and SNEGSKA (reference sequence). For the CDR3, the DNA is TGCAGCCAGATCCGCTACGAGCAGTACTTC. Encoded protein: CSQIRYEQYF.